The clone carrying this T cell receptor beta chain occurred many times. These data are taken from a study of blood T cells in healthy people across ages. Study background: Template switching recovered approximately one barcoded beta molecule for every two T cells.

J gave up 5 bases and V 0 bases, and 2 bases lay outside the gene matches. This CDR3 comprises 14 residues. CDR1 is SGHRS and CDR2 is YFSETQ in the germline V gene. A second about 7 to 11 cycle PCR used barcoded and J-beta primers. Sequencing yielded, for each sample, at least 2.5 million paired-end reads carrying CDR3. TCRdb re-analysed the 5' RACE reads in MiXCR, keeping a single row per CDR3 protein. This sample has around 1.1 million distinct CDR3 sequences, with around two fifths found just once. Sample: blood. The TCR sequence derives from a man in his late teens or twenties in good health. The gene calls are TRBV5-1 and TRBJ2-1; 7 bases are shared with TRBD2. In nucleotides, the CDR3 is TGCGCCAGCAGCTTGGATCGGGAGGACAATGAGCAGTTCTTC. Protein sequence: CASSLDREDNEQFF.